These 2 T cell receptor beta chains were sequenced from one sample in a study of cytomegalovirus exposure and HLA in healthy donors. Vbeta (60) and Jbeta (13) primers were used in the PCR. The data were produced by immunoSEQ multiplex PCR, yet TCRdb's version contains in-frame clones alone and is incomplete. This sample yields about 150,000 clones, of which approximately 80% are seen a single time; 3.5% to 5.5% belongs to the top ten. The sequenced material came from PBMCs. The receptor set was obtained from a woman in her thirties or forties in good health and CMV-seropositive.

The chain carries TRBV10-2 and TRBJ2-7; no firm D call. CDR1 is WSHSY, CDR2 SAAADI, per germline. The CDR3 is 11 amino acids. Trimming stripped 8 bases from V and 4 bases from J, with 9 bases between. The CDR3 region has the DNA TGCGCCAGCTCGAGTGTATACGAGCAGTACTTC. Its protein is CASSSVYEQYF.

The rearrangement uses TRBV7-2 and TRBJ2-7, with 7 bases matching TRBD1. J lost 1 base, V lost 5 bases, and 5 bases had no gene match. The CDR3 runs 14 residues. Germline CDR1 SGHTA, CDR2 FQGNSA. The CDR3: CASSLWTGSYEQYF. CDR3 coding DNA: TGTGCCAGCAGCCTCTGGACAGGTTCCTACGAGCAGTACTTC. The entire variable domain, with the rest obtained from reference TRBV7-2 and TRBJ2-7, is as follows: GAGVSQSPSNKVTEKGKDVELRCDPISGHTALYWYRQSLGQGLEFLIYFQGNSAPDKSGLPSDRFSAERTGGSVSTLTIQRTQQEDSAVYLCASSLWTGSYEQYFGPGTRLTVT.